This T cell receptor beta chain was sequenced during a study of blood T cell repertoires in COVID-19. Profiled with immunoSEQ multiplex PCR; TCRdb holds only in-frame clones, not every one. The table lists about 160,000 clones, around 92% of them singletons, with about 2.6% in the top ten. From germline, CDR1 is PRHDT and CDR2 FYEKMQ (reference sequence). The length of the CDR3 is 15 residues. Trimming cost V 5 bases and J 1 base, with 14 bases left between them. This sequence joins TRBV13 and TRBJ2-5; possibly TRBD1 for D (5 bases). This TCR derives from a man aged 60 to 69 with acute or convalescent COVID-19. Material for sequencing was peripheral blood. The CDR3 is CASSASGHLQETQYF. CDR3 sequence (DNA): TGTGCCAGCAGCGCCTCAGGGCACCTCCAAGAGACCCAGTACTTC.